This T cell receptor (beta chain) was sequenced for a study of a mutant IDH1 vaccine in newly diagnosed glioma. Study background: Patients received vaccination from 4-6 weeks after radiotherapy alone, or with temozolomide cycles.

The time point is: week 35, safety follow-up. Topical imiquimod accompanied each vaccine dose, which consisted of 300 ug of mutant IDH1 20-mer peptide. Each donor presented with a new WHO grade 3 or 4 astrocytoma that tested IDH1-mutant and showed ATRX loss. This clone was seen a few times. Its specificity is not known. The CDR3 has 15 amino acids. Between the trimmed V and J ends, which lost 5 bases and 2 bases, there was a span of 14 bases. Germline V gene sequence: CDR1 LNHDA, CDR2 SQIVND (reference sequence). Generated by immunoSEQ multiplex PCR, the TCRdb table keeps only in-frame clones and is missing some. The data show 43,000 or so clones, 85% to 95% seen once.

The TCR sequence derives from a middle-aged man with glioma. The material sequenced was PBMCs, taken from a glioma patient whose treatment included an IDH1 peptide vaccine. The J gene is TRBJ2-3, the V gene TRBV19; D is possibly TRBD2 (6 bases). CDR3 nucleotide sequence: TGTGCCAGTAGTCCCCGGGACTTTGCCACAGATACGCAGTATTTT. Its translation: CASSPRDFATDTQYF.